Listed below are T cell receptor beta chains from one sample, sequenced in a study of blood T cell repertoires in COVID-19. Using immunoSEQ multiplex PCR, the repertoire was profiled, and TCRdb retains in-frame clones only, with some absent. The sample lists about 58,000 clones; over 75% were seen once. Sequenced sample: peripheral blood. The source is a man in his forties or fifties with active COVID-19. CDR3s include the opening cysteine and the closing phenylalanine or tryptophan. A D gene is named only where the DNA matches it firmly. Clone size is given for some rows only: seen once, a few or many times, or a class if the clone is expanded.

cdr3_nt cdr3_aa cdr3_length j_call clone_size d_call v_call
TGTGCCAGCAGTTTGACTGTAAATCAGCCCCAGCATTTT CASSLTVNQPQHF 13 TRBJ1-5 - - TRBV6-4
TGTGCCAGCAGCCCTAGTGGGGCCCAAGGGGAGACCCAGTACTTC CASSPSGAQGETQYF 15 TRBJ2-5 - - TRBV7-6
TGTGCCAGCACCCTCCTGACTGTCTCCTACAATGAGCAGTTCTTC CASTLLTVSYNEQFF 15 TRBJ2-1 - - TRBV7-9
TGTGCCAGCAGTTTGAGGACAGGATACAATGAGCAGTTCTTC CASSLRTGYNEQFF 14 TRBJ2-1 - TRBD1 TRBV27
TGTGCCAGCAGTGGGTGGGACAGGGGAGAAGCCAAAAACATTCAGTACTTC CASSGWDRGEAKNIQYF 17 TRBJ2-4 - TRBD1 TRBV6-1
TGTGCCAGCAGTAGGACAGGGGGGAGGACTGAAGCTTTCTTT CASSRTGGRTEAFF 14 TRBJ1-1 - TRBD1 TRBV6-5
TGTGCCAGCAAGGCGGCGGGAGGGCCTAATGAGCAGTTCTTC CASKAAGGPNEQFF 14 TRBJ2-1 - TRBD2 TRBV5-6
TGTGCCACCAGACAGGGTAACGGGAACGAGCAGTACTTC CATRQGNGNEQYF 13 TRBJ2-7 once - TRBV24-1
TGCGCCAGCAGCTTGGGGGGGACTGGCTCCTACAATGAGCAGTTCTTC CASSLGGTGSYNEQFF 16 TRBJ2-1 once - TRBV5-1
TGTGCCAGCTCACCGGGTGGGCGGGTACAAGAGACCCAGTACTTC CASSPGGRVQETQYF 15 TRBJ2-5 - - TRBV18